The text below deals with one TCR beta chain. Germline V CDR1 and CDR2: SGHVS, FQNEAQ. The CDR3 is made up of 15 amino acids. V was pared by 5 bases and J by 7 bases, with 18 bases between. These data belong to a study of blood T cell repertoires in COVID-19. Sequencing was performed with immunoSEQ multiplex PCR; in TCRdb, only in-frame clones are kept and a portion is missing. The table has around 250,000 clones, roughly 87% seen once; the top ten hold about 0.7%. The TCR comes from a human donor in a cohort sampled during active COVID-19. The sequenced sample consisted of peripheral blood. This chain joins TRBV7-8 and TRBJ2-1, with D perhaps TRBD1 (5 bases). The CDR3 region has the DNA TGTGCCAGCAGCCCCCCCCACGACAGAGGAAATGAGCAGTTCTTC. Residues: CASSPPHDRGNEQFF.